The TCR beta chain under discussion was sequenced for a study of cytomegalovirus exposure and HLA in healthy donors. Regarding the study as a whole: In a later analysis, a genetic analysis reported fewer productive-TCR N-insertions in an Asian-associated ancestry cluster than the cohort average. Immune exposure information comprised only CMV serostatus. It was likely that a cluster of highly shared sequence variants was a sequencing artifact. A later analysis, which compared TCR beta chains of equal frequency, found the HLA-associated ones more clonally expanded.

Germline V lookup: CDR1 SNHLY, CDR2 FYNNEI. V gave up 7 bases and J gave up 7 bases; unmatched junction bases: 3. This CDR3 spans 13 amino acids. Amplification used 60 Vbeta primers and 13 Jbeta primers. Repertoires were generated with immunoSEQ multiplex PCR, while TCRdb's copy carries only in-frame clones and drops some. Of nearly 200,000 clones listed, more than 60% were seen once; the top ten hold roughly 2.1%. Turning to this clone: Its target is unknown.

The sample consisted of PBMCs. The V gene is TRBV2, the J gene TRBJ1-4; 10 bases match TRBD1. The clonotype was recovered from a woman aged 30 to 39 in good health and CMV-seropositive. CDR3 nucleotide sequence: TGTGCCAGCATGGGACAGGGGCTTGAAAAACTGTTTTTT. Its translation: CASMGQGLEKLFF.